These 32 T cell receptor beta chains originate from one sample sequenced in a study of cytomegalovirus exposure and HLA in healthy donors. It was with 60 Vbeta and 13 Jbeta primers that the PCR ran. The repertoire was sequenced with immunoSEQ multiplex PCR; TCRdb's copy has only in-frame clones and lacks some. There are about 170,000 clones in the sample; under 85% occur only once, and 5% to 5.5% lies in the top ten. The sample was PBMCs. The receptors originated from a woman in her late teens or twenties in good health and CMV-seropositive.

This clone was observed a few times. V gene TRBV11-2 combines with J gene TRBJ2-5, with 11 positions matching TRBD1. This CDR3 has 15 amino acids. The germline V gene has CDR1 SGHAT and CDR2 FQNNGV. Germline trimming cut 1 base from V and 2 bases from J; bases unmatched to any gene: 0. CDR3 sequence (DNA): TGTGCCAGCAGCTTAGGGGACAGGGGGCAAGAGACCCAGTACTTC. Translation: CASSLGDRGQETQYF.

This clone was seen a handful of times. The chain carries TRBV6-6 and TRBJ1-2; D remains ambiguous. Trimming pared 2 bases from V and 8 bases from J, leaving 12 bases between. The CDR3 has 13 residues. Germline V gene lookup returns CDR1 MNHNY and CDR2 SVGAGI (reference sequence). CDR3 sequence reads: CASSYAGDRGYTF. The CDR3 bases are TGTGCCAGCAGTTACGCCGGGGATAGGGGCTACACCTTC.

The chain links TRBV2 to TRBJ2-5; no clear D. The germline CDR1 and CDR2 sequences are SNHLY and FYNNEI. This CDR3 has 11 residues. Trimming stripped 7 bases from V and 5 bases from J, with 8 bases between. The CDR3: CASMRLETQYF. The CDR3 coding sequence is TGTGCCAGCATGAGACTCGAGACCCAGTACTTC.

This clone was counted a single time. The chain is built from TRBV4-3 and TRBJ1-2; tentatively, D is TRBD1 (6 bases). The CDR3 sequence is 15 residues long. With 0 bases removed from V and 4 bases from J, the gap between germline ends came to 12 bases. The V gene's germline CDR1 is LGHNA and CDR2 YSLEER. The CDR3, as DNA: TGCGCCAGCAGCCAAGACCGTAGGACAGTCTATGGCTACACCTTC. This gives the protein CASSQDRRTVYGYTF.

As to this clone: One end of the junction does not line up with germline, which may come from a read error. V gene TRBV7-9 combines with J gene TRBJ1-5; D uncertain. The germline gives CDR1 SEHNR, CDR2 FQNEAQ (reference sequence). There are 17 residues in the CDR3. Here the CDR3 reads CSSSLSFSGESNQPQHF. CDR3 bases: TGTTCCAGCAGCTTATCATTTTCTGGGGAGAGTAATCAGCCCCAGCATTTT.

V usage is TRBV9 and J usage is TRBJ2-2, with 8 positions matching TRBD2. CDR3 length: 16 residues. Germline values: CDR1 SGDLS, CDR2 YYNGEE. V trimming: 2 bases; J trimming: 1 base; junction bases outside the gene matches: 4. The CDR3 DNA reads TGTGCCAGCAGCGTTTTTAGCGGGGAGAACACCGGGGAGCTGTTTTTT. Protein product: CASSVFSGENTGELFF.

The gene calls are TRBV7-2 and TRBJ2-5; a weak D match, TRBD2 (7 bases). V gave up 2 bases and J gave up 4 bases, with 14 bases separating them. CDR3 length: 15 residues. Germline CDR1 reads SGHTA; CDR2 reads FQGNSA. The CDR3 here is CASSLWGGWAETQYF. The CDR3 coding sequence is TGTGCCAGCAGCTTATGGGGGGGCTGGGCAGAGACCCAGTACTTC.

This clone has only a few counts. The chain employs TRBV5-4 and TRBJ2-7, with D possibly TRBD1 on 6 matching bases. The CDR3 is 12 amino acids. V was pared by 4 bases and J by 5 bases, with 10 bases between. Germline V gives CDR1 SGHNT, CDR2 YYREEE (reference sequence). The CDR3, as DNA: TGTGCCAGCAGCAGGACAGCGAACGAGCAGTACTTC. This sequence encodes CASSRTANEQYF.

V usage is TRBV6-5 and J usage is TRBJ1-1, with D tentatively TRBD1 (6 bases). Germline CDR1 MNHEY, CDR2 SVGAGI. Deletions cut 6 bases from V and 4 bases from J, with 18 bases between. The CDR3 is 15 amino acids. The CDR3 region has the DNA TGTGCCAGCAGGGATAACAGGGTATTAGGCACTGAAGCTTTCTTT. Encoded protein: CASRDNRVLGTEAFF.

The chain employs TRBV4-1 and TRBJ2-1; 11 bases agree with TRBD2. This CDR3 is built from 18 residues. The trim removed 4 bases at V and 8 bases at J, leaving 16 bases unmatched. Germline CDR1 reads MGHRA; CDR2 reads YSYEKL. The CDR3 region is CASSRLAGGPIAGDEQFF. As DNA, the CDR3 is TGCGCCAGCAGCCGCTTAGCGGGGGGGCCTATCGCAGGCGATGAGCAGTTCTTC.

There are a few counts of this clone. The genes are TRBV6-6 and TRBJ1-1, with TRBD1 as a possible D gene (5 bases). Germline CDR1 is MNHNY and CDR2 is SVGAGI (reference sequence). The CDR3 spans 14 residues. Trimming stripped 7 bases from V and 1 base from J, with 13 bases between. CDR3 protein: CASTGHRRNTEAFF. DNA of the CDR3: TGTGCCAGCACCGGACATCGAAGGAACACTGAAGCTTTCTTT.

The V gene is TRBV6-5, the J gene TRBJ1-2, with 12 bases fitting TRBD1. V shed 6 bases and J 9 bases; nucleotides not matched to a gene: 8. This CDR3 contains 14 residues. The germline V gene encodes CDR1 MNHEY and CDR2 SVGAGI. The CDR3 sequence is CASSPGTGGASYTF. CDR3 DNA sequence: TGTGCCAGCAGCCCCGGGACAGGGGGCGCGAGCTACACCTTC.

This chain links TRBV4-2 with TRBJ2-4; D is unclear. Germline CDR1 LGHNA, CDR2 YNFKEQ. The CDR3 length is 14 residues. The V gene lost 0 bases and the J gene lost 2 bases, with 5 bases spanning the gap. The CDR3 loop is CASSQEITKNIQYF. The CDR3 DNA reads as TGTGCCAGCAGCCAAGAAATAACCAAAAACATTCAGTACTTC.

This chain connects TRBV27 to TRBJ1-1; D ambiguous. This CDR3 comprises 13 residues. V dropped 0 bases and J dropped 4 bases, with 6 bases sitting between them. Germline CDR1 reads MNHEY; CDR2 reads SMNVEV (reference sequence). The CDR3 DNA follows: TGTGCCAGCAGTTTATCTTACACCACTGAAGCTTTCTTT. It yields the protein CASSLSYTTEAFF.

The chain is built from TRBV6-1 and TRBJ2-7, with TRBD2 matching 8 bases. This CDR3 has 14 residues. CDR1 and CDR2 (germline): MNHNS, SASEGT. Losses at the gene ends were 6 bases for V and 1 base for J; bases not matched to a gene: 5. The CDR3 reads CASRAGGSSYEQYF. In DNA form, the CDR3 reads TGTGCCAGCAGGGCGGGGGGTAGTTCCTACGAGCAGTACTTC.

The chain has TRBV28 and TRBJ1-2; perhaps TRBD1 as D (5 bases). CDR1 is MDHEN and CDR2 is SYDVKM in the germline V gene. The CDR3 is made up of 15 amino acids. Trimming shortened V by 1 base and J by 6 bases, and 15 bases separated the two germline ends. DNA for the CDR3: TGTGCCAGCAGTTTATATGCCAGGGCTGGGGATGGCTACACCTTC. This translates into CASSLYARAGDGYTF.

CDR3 sequence (DNA): TGTGCCAGCACCAGCTACAATGAGCAGTTCTTC. Translating it yields CASTSYNEQFF. The chain links TRBV2 to TRBJ2-1; unclear D gene. CDR3 size: 11 residues. The germline gives CDR1 SNHLY, CDR2 FYNNEI. The ends were cut back, 7 bases at V and 3 bases at J, with 4 bases in the middle.

The V and J genes are TRBV7-2 and TRBJ2-1; 7 bases match TRBD2. The germline gives CDR1 SGHTA, CDR2 FQGNSA. There are 14 residues in the CDR3. J was trimmed by 7 bases and V by 10 bases; bases with no gene match: 13. CDR3 protein: CATLISGRGNEQFF. As DNA, the CDR3 is TGTGCCACCTTAATCTCGGGGCGGGGGAATGAGCAGTTCTTC.

V is TRBV7-3 and J is TRBJ2-2; the D gene is possibly TRBD1 (5 bases). V was cut by 0 bases and J by 3 bases, with 8 bases left in between. CDR1 and CDR2 from the germline V gene are SGHTA and FQGTGA. CDR3 length: 15 residues. The CDR3 DNA reads TGTGCCAGCAGCTTAACCAGGGATGACACCGGGGAGCTGTTTTTT. Amino acids: CASSLTRDDTGELFF.

V gene TRBV5-6 combines with J gene TRBJ2-2; D possibly corresponds to TRBD2 (6 bases). Germline lookup yields CDR1 SGHDT and CDR2 YYEEEE. The CDR3 totals 13 residues. The V gene lost 4 bases and the J gene lost 5 bases, with 9 bases spanning the gap. CDR3 loop: CASSMGLTGELFF. DNA for the CDR3: TGTGCCAGCAGCATGGGACTTACCGGGGAGCTGTTTTTT.

This CDR3 reads CASSKWPGTGGNQPQHF. The CDR3 nucleotides read TGTGCCAGCAGCAAATGGCCCGGGACAGGGGGGAATCAGCCCCAGCATTTT. This chain links TRBV21-1 with TRBJ1-5; the table's D call of TRBD1 was not tested on the DNA. TRBV21-1 is an annotated pseudogene. This CDR3 comprises 17 residues.

The chain has TRBV13 and TRBJ1-5, with TRBD1 as a possible D gene (6 bases). Trimming stripped 5 bases from V and 7 bases from J, with 24 bases between. The CDR3 consists of 17 residues. From germline, CDR1 is PRHDT and CDR2 FYEKMQ (reference sequence). CDR3 coding DNA: TGTGCCAGCAGCATACAATCGAACCAGGGGCCGGGGCAGCCCCAGCATTTT. Translating it yields CASSIQSNQGPGQPQHF.

This clone was counted a few times. The chain combines TRBV9 with TRBJ1-6; D is unclear. The V gene's germline CDR1 is SGDLS and CDR2 YYNGEE. The V and J ends lost 3 bases and 10 bases respectively, with 20 bases between them. This CDR3 spans 16 amino acids. The CDR3: CASSAGSFQRSSPLHF. CDR3 bases: TGTGCCAGCAGCGCCGGGAGCTTCCAGAGGAGCTCACCCCTCCACTTT.

V and J are TRBV28 and TRBJ1-1; D is undetermined. This CDR3 has 13 amino acids. Germline lookup yields CDR1 MDHEN and CDR2 SYDVKM. V was pared by 8 bases and J by 7 bases, with 17 bases between. DNA of the CDR3: TGTGCCAGCCAAGGGCGGGATACGCGTGAAGCTTTCTTT. This codes for CASQGRDTREAFF.

The J gene is TRBJ2-1, the V gene TRBV4-1; possible D gene TRBD1, 6 bases. Germline lookup yields CDR1 MGHRA and CDR2 YSYEKL. The CDR3 has 16 amino acids. The V end was cut by 4 bases, the J end by 5 bases, with 18 bases between. In DNA, the CDR3 is TGCGCCAGCAGCCGCACTAGAGGGGGATTCGACAATGAGCAGTTCTTC. This codes for CASSRTRGGFDNEQFF.

The chain has TRBV14 and TRBJ1-6; D might be TRBD1 (6 bases). CDR3 length: 13 residues. The ends were cut back, 3 bases at V and 9 bases at J, with 9 bases in the middle. Germline CDR1 reads SGHDN; CDR2 reads FVKESK. CDR3 protein: CASSQAGVSPLHF. The CDR3 DNA reads as TGTGCCAGCAGCCAGGCAGGGGTTTCACCCCTCCACTTT.

As regards this clone: Within the sample, other DNA sequences also encode this same CDR3. The chain combines TRBV11-2 with TRBJ2-3; 12 positions match TRBD2. CDR3 length equals 14 residues. The junction had 3 bases not matched to a gene; V was cut back by 7 bases and J by 4 bases. In germline, CDR1 is SGHAT, CDR2 FQNNGV. The DNA for the CDR3 is TGTGCCAGCACCCGGACTAGCGGGGCAGATACGCAGTATTTT. This translates into CASTRTSGADTQYF.

The gene calls are TRBV5-1 and TRBJ1-3; tentative D call: TRBD1 (5 bases). Germline V gene data show CDR1 as SGHRS and CDR2 as YFSETQ. V lost 4 bases and J 0 bases, leaving 11 bases between the germline ends. This CDR3 contains 15 residues. The CDR3 here is CASSDIDSSGNTIYF. Here the CDR3 DNA reads TGCGCCAGCAGCGACATCGACAGCTCTGGAAACACCATATATTTT.

This clone has only a few counts. The chain has TRBV5-1 and TRBJ2-1, with a possible D match to TRBD1 (5 bases). The germline V gene encodes CDR1 SGHRS and CDR2 YFSETQ. The CDR3 totals 14 residues. V was trimmed by 0 bases and J by 6 bases, leaving 10 bases between them. CDR3 sequence reads: CASSLVGAGNEQFF. The DNA for the CDR3 is TGCGCCAGCAGCTTGGTAGGGGCTGGCAATGAGCAGTTCTTC.

This clone was observed a few times. The rearrangement joins TRBV12-5 to TRBJ2-4; unclear D gene. The CDR3 has 13 amino acids. In germline, CDR1 is LGHNT, CDR2 FRNRAP. Between the trimmed V and J ends, which lost 0 bases and 8 bases, there was a span of 8 bases. This CDR3 reads CASGLVVRDIQYF. CDR3 in DNA: TGTGCTAGTGGTTTGGTAGTCCGAGACATTCAGTACTTC.

This chain joins TRBV2 and TRBJ1-5, with TRBD1 matching 8 bases. CDR3 size: 16 residues. V shed 4 bases, J shed 4 bases, and the junction held 9 bases outside the gene matches. The germline V gene has CDR1 SNHLY and CDR2 FYNNEI. The CDR3 sequence: CASSAGTGTGNQPQHF. In nucleotides, the CDR3 is TGTGCCAGCAGTGCGGGGACCGGGACAGGTAATCAGCCCCAGCATTTT.

This clone was seen only a few times. This chain links TRBV19 with TRBJ2-5, with TRBD1 matching over 8 bases. The CDR3 is 15 amino acids. The junction had 7 bases not matched to a gene; V was cut back by 5 bases and J by 2 bases. In germline, CDR1 is LNHDA, CDR2 SQIVND (reference sequence). The DNA for the CDR3 is TGTGCCAGTAGTCAGGGGGCGAAGTATCAAGAGACCCAGTACTTC. Its translation is CASSQGAKYQETQYF.